The 6 T cell receptor beta chains in this list originate from one sample, sequenced in a study of beta chain features in type 1 diabetes. Every bit of the isolated RNA underwent reverse transcription, so sequencing read expressed TCRB transcripts. Libraries were prepared by immunoSEQ multiplex PCR; TCRdb keeps only in-frame clonotypes and omits some of them. Of 200,000 to 250,000 clones listed, 68% are singletons. The source material was naive CD4+ T cells from blood. These receptors originate from a man aged 25-45 years in good health.

This chain joins TRBV18 and TRBJ2-3; D unclear. The V end lost 3 bases, the J end lost 0 bases, and 7 bases lay between the germline ends. Germline loops: CDR1 KGHSH, CDR2 LQKENI. This CDR3 comprises 14 residues. The CDR3 region is CASSPNLSTDTQYF. CDR3 sequence (DNA): TGTGCCAGCTCACCCAATCTGAGCACAGATACGCAGTATTTT. The whole variable domain, remainder taken from reference TRBV18 and TRBJ2-3, is NAGVMQNPRHLVRRRGQEARLRCSPMKGHSHVYWYRQLPEEGLKFMVYLQKENIIDESGMPKERFSAEFPKEGPSILRIQQVVRGDSAAYFCASSPNLSTDTQYFGPGTRLTVL.

V and J are TRBV30 and TRBJ2-6; possible D gene TRBD2, 6 bases. The CDR3 is 16 amino acids. The V end lost 8 bases, the J end lost 0 bases, and 17 bases lay between the germline ends. Germline CDR1 reads GTSNPN; CDR2 reads SVGIG (reference sequence). The CDR3 region is CARGMQPSSGANVLTF. The CDR3 region has the DNA TGTGCCCGGGGGATGCAGCCTAGCTCTGGGGCCAACGTCCTGACTTTC.

The table lists this clone with a few counts. The gene calls are TRBV30 and TRBJ2-6; TRBD1 matches at 9 bases. With V trimmed by 3 bases and J by 0 bases, 3 bases remained unmatched. This CDR3 comprises 16 residues. Per the germline V gene, CDR1 is GTSNPN and CDR2 is SVGIG (reference sequence). This CDR3 is CAWSRDRVSGANVLTF. The CDR3 nucleotides are TGTGCCTGGAGCCGGGACAGGGTCTCTGGGGCCAACGTCCTGACTTTC. Complete variable domain (other parts from reference TRBV30 and TRBJ2-6): SQTIHQWPATLVQPVGSPLSLECTVEGTSNPNLYWYRQAAGRGLQLLFYSVGIGQISSEVPQNLSASRPQDRQFILSSKKLLLSDSGFYLCAWSRDRVSGANVLTFGAGSRLTVL.

This clone was counted only a few times. Written as DNA, the CDR3 is TGTGCCAGCAGCCCGGGACCCGCCGATGAGCAGTTCTTC. Translating gives CASSPGPADEQFF. This sequence joins TRBV14 and TRBJ2-1; tentatively, D is TRBD1 or TRBD2 (5 bases each). Trimming cost V 4 bases and J 8 bases, with 12 bases left between them. This CDR3 comprises 13 residues. From germline, CDR1 is SGHDN and CDR2 FVKESK.

V and J are TRBV5-4 and TRBJ2-3; 7 bases match TRBD1. Germline CDR1 is SGHNT and CDR2 is YYREEE (reference sequence). This CDR3 is 15 amino acids long. Germline trimming cut 2 bases from V and 0 bases from J; bases unmatched to any gene: 3. The CDR3 region has the DNA TGTGCCAGCAGCTTTGGACAGGCTAGCACAGATACGCAGTATTTT. This translates into CASSFGQASTDTQYF.

The chain links TRBV18 to TRBJ2-7, with D unresolved. CDR3 length: 14 amino acids. The germline V gene has CDR1 KGHSH and CDR2 LQKENI. V was pared by 5 bases and J by 0 bases, with 11 bases between. The CDR3 loop reads CASSEGKSSYEQYF. The CDR3 nucleotides read TGTGCCAGCTCAGAAGGAAAATCCTCCTACGAGCAGTACTTC.